The 15 T cell receptor beta chains presented below share a single source sample, sequenced in a study of T cells in Graves' hyperthyroidism and ophthalmopathy. RNA transcripts gave rise to amplified TCR beta CDR3 regions. First-round RT-PCR of the TCR CDR3 relied on the HTBI primer set. Using its own MiXCR run on the multiplex PCR reads, TCRdb lists one record per CDR3 protein. The sample holds under 250,000 distinct CDR3 sequences, 17% seen once. The sequencing sample was made of blood. The receptors come from a man between 45 and 60 years old with Graves' hyperthyroidism.

This clonotype was recorded many times. The chain is built from TRBV18 and TRBJ2-1, with D possibly matching TRBD2 (6 bases). V shed 4 bases and J shed 10 bases, with 8 bases lying between them. The CDR3 extends over 11 amino acids. The germline V gene has CDR1 KGHSH and CDR2 LQKENI. CDR3 nucleotides: TGTGCCAGCTCACGGGGGGAAGAGCAGTTCTTC. Protein: CASSRGEEQFF.

Ten or more counts support this clonotype. V gene TRBV20-1 combines with J gene TRBJ2-7; 7 nucleotides match TRBD2. Germline trimming cut 1 base from V and 4 bases from J; bases unmatched to any gene: 19. From germline, CDR1 is DFQATT and CDR2 SNEGSKA (reference sequence). The CDR3 is made up of 18 amino acids. The DNA of the CDR3 is TGCAGTGCTAGAGGGGGACTACGTGGCGGGGGTTTTTTGTACGAGCAGTACTTC. The encoded protein is CSARGGLRGGGFLYEQYF.

The chain employs TRBV10-3 and TRBJ2-3, with 10 bases lining up with TRBD1. V lost 6 bases and J lost 5; bases outside the gene matches: 8. The CDR3 is 15 residues long. In germline, CDR1 is ENHRY, CDR2 SYGVKD. DNA of the CDR3: TGTGCCATCAGCTCCGGACAGGGGGTTGGAGATACGCAGTATTTT. Protein product: CAISSGQGVGDTQYF.

This clonotype was found many times. The chain couples TRBV20-1 to TRBJ2-3, with 9 bases identical to TRBD2. The V gene end was trimmed by 6 bases and the J gene end by 5 bases; junction bases not matched to a gene: 12. The CDR3 is 15 residues long. Germline CDR1 and CDR2: DFQATT and SNEGSKA (reference sequence). Here the CDR3 reads CSAPGLAGDIDTQYF. The CDR3 DNA follows: TGCAGTGCCCCCGGTTTAGCGGGAGACATAGATACGCAGTATTTT.

This clonotype has a count of ten or more. The gene calls are TRBV28 and TRBJ1-1; no clear D gene. CDR3 length: 14 amino acids. The ends were cut back, 7 bases at V and 1 base at J, with 13 bases in the middle. Per the germline V gene, CDR1 is MDHEN and CDR2 is SYDVKM. CDR3 nucleotides: TGTGCCAGCAAACCAGACTCTGAGAACACTGAAGCTTTCTTT. Protein sequence: CASKPDSENTEAFF.

A note on this clonotype: A much more abundant neighbour one base away suggests this may be a read error. Since the CDR3 does not end with the conserved phenylalanine or tryptophan, this likely comes from a read error. The chain has TRBV27 and TRBJ2-3, with D possibly matching TRBD1 (6 bases). The germline gives CDR1 MNHEY, CDR2 SMNVEV (reference sequence). Trimming removed 3 bases from V and 3 bases from J, with 10 bases in between. This CDR3 has 14 amino acids. The DNA for the CDR3 is TGTGCCAGCAGTTTGCGACAGGTTACAGATACGCAGTATCTT. Protein sequence: CASSLRQVTDTQYL.

Details on this clonotype: One junction end does not reproduce the germline sequence, and a read error may be involved. The CDR3 DNA reads as TGTGCCAGCAGCTCATACCAGGGACGCGCCGGGGAGCTGGTTTTT. It specifies CASSSYQGRAGELVF. The chain couples TRBV5-4 to TRBJ2-2; perhaps D is TRBD1 or TRBD2 (5 bases each). CDR3 size: 15 residues. CDR1 and CDR2 (germline): SGHNT, YYREEE (reference sequence).

V gene TRBV28 combines with J gene TRBJ1-2; tentative D call: TRBD1 (5 bases). The CDR3 has 15 residues. Trimming removed 4 bases at V and 4 bases at J, with 16 bases between. Germline V CDR1 and CDR2: MDHEN, SYDVKM. CDR3 sequence: CASSSTGTALYGYTF. CDR3 nucleotide sequence: TGTGCCAGCAGTTCGACCGGGACGGCCCTCTATGGCTACACCTTC.

The chain has TRBV6-1 and TRBJ1-5, with D unclear. Germline V gene data show CDR1 as MNHNS and CDR2 as SASEGT. V dropped 4 bases and J dropped 9 bases, with 10 bases sitting between them. The CDR3 has 12 amino acids. CDR3 loop: CASSVGYRPQHF. CDR3 nucleotide sequence: TGTGCCAGCAGTGTTGGGTATCGGCCCCAGCATTTT.

This clonotype was picked up many times. J is TRBJ2-1 and V is TRBV7-2; D remains ambiguous. From germline, CDR1 is SGHTA and CDR2 FQGNSA. The V end lost 4 bases, the J end lost 10 bases, and 14 bases lay between the germline ends. This CDR3 is built from 13 residues. The CDR3 loop is CASSSYLGSEQFF. CDR3 DNA: TGTGCCAGCAGCTCCTACCTTGGCAGCGAGCAGTTCTTC.

V is TRBV12-5 and J is TRBJ2-7; a possible D gene is TRBD2 (6 bases). The CDR3 covers 14 residues. Trimming removed 7 bases from V and 0 bases from J, with 13 bases in between. Germline values: CDR1 LGHNT, CDR2 FRNRAP. The CDR3 DNA reads as TGTGCTAGTGCTAAGTTGGGGGGCTCCTACGAGCAGTACTTC. Its translation: CASAKLGGSYEQYF.

The chain uses TRBV20-1 and TRBJ1-5; D not certain. Germline lookup yields CDR1 DFQATT and CDR2 SNEGSKA (reference sequence). V was pared by 0 bases and J by 9 bases, with 18 bases between. The CDR3 contains 15 residues. The CDR3: CSARDGNLDHRPQHF. The CDR3 coding sequence is TGCAGTGCTAGAGATGGGAACCTTGATCATAGGCCCCAGCATTTT.

The genes are TRBV30 and TRBJ2-3; D possibly corresponds to TRBD1 (5 bases). Germline loops: CDR1 GTSNPN, CDR2 SVGIG (reference sequence). The CDR3 covers 15 residues. V gave up 2 bases and J gave up 2 bases, with 14 bases separating them. The CDR3 protein is CAWSKWGSSTDTQYF. The DNA of the CDR3 is TGTGCCTGGAGTAAATGGGGCTCCTCCACAGATACGCAGTATTTT.

This clonotype was found many times. V and J are TRBV12-3 or TRBV12-4 and TRBJ2-1, with D unresolved. The CDR3 is 14 residues long. Trimming took off 6 bases at V and 1 base at J, with 10 bases between the two ends. This chain's CDR3 is CASRVRSSYNEQFF. CDR3 in DNA: TGTGCCAGCAGGGTTAGGAGTTCCTACAATGAGCAGTTCTTC.

At least ten counts were recorded for this clonotype. The chain couples TRBV6-2 or TRBV6-3 to TRBJ2-7; 13 nucleotides line up with TRBD2. CDR3 length: 16 residues. The ends lost 0 bases at V and 3 bases at J; junction bases unmatched: 2. From germline, CDR1 is MNHEY and CDR2 SVGEGT. CDR3 region: CASSYSGLAGYYEQYF. The CDR3 DNA reads TGTGCCAGCAGTTACTCGGGACTAGCGGGATACTACGAGCAGTACTTC.